This TCR beta chain originates from a study of T cells in Graves' hyperthyroidism and ophthalmopathy. At the level of the study: The initial diagnosis was the point when peripheral blood was collected, ahead of any treatment. General study results and limits: In blood, most of the thyroid clonotypes expanded above 0.001 were also present.

Diagnoses were established using clinical symptoms, serum thyroxine and TRAb, thyroid ultrasound and orbital computed tomography. PBMCs came from about 10 ml fresh peripheral blood. Trimming cost V 5 bases and J 4 bases; bases outside gene matches: 6. Germline V gives CDR1 MDHEN, CDR2 SYDVKM. There are 15 residues in the CDR3. With regard to this clonotype: The target antigen is unknown.

Amplification of TCR beta CDR3 regions was performed using RNA transcripts as template. An initial round of RT-PCR targeting the TCR CDR3 relied on the HTBI primer set. One entry per CDR3 protein, called by TCRdb with MiXCR from the multiplex PCR reads. The sample yields hundreds of thousands of distinct CDR3 sequences, approximately 36% seen once. This TCR was recovered from a woman aged 40-49 years with Graves' hyperthyroidism. The sequencing sample was made of blood. This chain uses TRBV28 with TRBJ2-5; 11 nucleotides match TRBD1. The CDR3 DNA is TGTGCCAGCAGTATGACGGGACAGGGGGGAGAGACCCAGTACTTC. This encodes CASSMTGQGGETQYF.